The 30 T cell receptor beta chains listed next were all sequenced from one sample in a study of blood T cell repertoires in COVID-19. Using immunoSEQ multiplex PCR, the repertoire was profiled, and TCRdb retains in-frame clones only, with some absent. This table has roughly 190,000 clones, 70% to 90% appearing once. The specimen was PBMCs or T cells enriched from blood (not recorded which). The receptors shown here come from a woman in her 40s in a cohort exposed to, infected with or recovered from COVID-19 (not recorded which).

The chain carries TRBV5-1 and TRBJ2-3, with 9 bases identical to TRBD1. Germline V gives CDR1 SGHRS, CDR2 YFSETQ. V gave up 0 bases and J gave up 4 bases; unmatched junction bases: 6. The length of the CDR3 is 16 residues. This CDR3 is CASSLEGTGTPDTQYF. The DNA of the CDR3 is TGCGCCAGCAGCTTGGAAGGGACAGGGACCCCAGATACGCAGTATTTT.

The rearrangement uses TRBV4-2 and TRBJ2-5; D is possibly TRBD2 (7 bases). The CDR3 runs 13 residues. Trimming cost V 4 bases and J 5 bases, with 11 bases left between them. CDR1 is LGHNA and CDR2 is YNFKEQ in the germline V gene. In DNA form, the CDR3 reads TGTGCCAGCAGCCTACAGGGAGGGGAGACCCAGTACTTC. It codes for CASSLQGGETQYF.

The V call is TRBV5-6, the J call TRBJ2-3, with D possibly TRBD1 on 6 matching bases. Per the germline V gene, CDR1 is SGHDT and CDR2 is YYEEEE. Trimming took off 6 bases at V and 2 bases at J, with 19 bases between the two ends. The CDR3 runs to 16 residues. The CDR3 loop is CASILGAGTLTDTQYF. CDR3 nucleotide sequence: TGTGCCAGCATCCTGGGGGCAGGGACCCTCACAGATACGCAGTATTTT.

The V and J genes are TRBV6-1 and TRBJ1-2; tentative D call: TRBD1 (6 bases). Germline V CDR1 and CDR2: MNHNS, SASEGT. The CDR3 loop spans 14 amino acids. Trimming pared 2 bases from V and 4 bases from J, leaving 11 bases between. The CDR3 bases are TGTGCCAGCAGTGAACGGGGCAGGGGCTATGGCTACACCTTC. As protein: CASSERGRGYGYTF.

The chain joins TRBV4-1 to TRBJ2-5; the match to TRBD1 covers 7 bases. Unmatched junction bases numbered 1, after V lost 2 bases and J lost 4 bases. The CDR3 is 13 amino acids. Looked up from germline, CDR1 is MGHRA and CDR2 is YSYEKL. CDR3 loop: CASSQRDRETQYF. CDR3 bases: TGCGCCAGCAGCCAACGGGACAGAGAGACCCAGTACTTC.

This chain connects TRBV10-2 to TRBJ2-7; TRBD2 might be the D (6 bases). V lost 8 bases and J lost 6, with 17 bases in between. CDR1 and CDR2 (germline): WSHSY, SAAADI. The CDR3 spans 13 residues. In nucleotides, the CDR3 is TGCGCCAGCGGTGGGCTAGCGAGGGCCGAGCAGTACTTC. As protein: CASGGLARAEQYF.

The rearrangement links TRBV30 to TRBJ2-2; D is possibly TRBD2 (5 bases). The V and J ends lost 0 bases and 5 bases respectively, with 13 bases between them. Germline V gene lookup returns CDR1 GTSNPN and CDR2 SVGIG (reference sequence). This CDR3 has 15 residues. CDR3 sequence reads: CAWSVGGSLTGELFF. CDR3 DNA: TGTGCCTGGAGTGTGGGTGGGAGTCTGACCGGGGAGCTGTTTTTT.

This clone was observed a single time. This rearrangement joins TRBV11-2 to TRBJ1-1, with D maybe TRBD1 (5 bases). The CDR3 is 14 residues long. Trimming left V 1 base short and J 6 bases short, with 12 bases between. Germline CDR1 SGHAT, CDR2 FQNNGV. The CDR3 nucleotides are TGTGCCAGCAGCTTAGGTTGGGGGGGACCTGAAGCTTTCTTT. Translated: CASSLGWGGPEAFF.

The chain couples TRBV19 to TRBJ1-1; D remains ambiguous. CDR1 and CDR2 (germline): LNHDA, SQIVND (reference sequence). Trimming pared 2 bases from V and 5 bases from J, leaving 9 bases between. This CDR3 spans 13 amino acids. CDR3 protein: CASSIFGLTEAFF. The CDR3 DNA reads TGTGCCAGTAGTATATTCGGTCTTACTGAAGCTTTCTTT.

This sequence joins TRBV6-5 and TRBJ2-7; the D gene is possibly TRBD1 (6 bases). Germline V gene lookup returns CDR1 MNHEY and CDR2 SVGAGI. V was cut by 2 bases and J by 3 bases, with 17 bases left in between. This CDR3 spans 16 amino acids. The CDR3 is CASSYLQSRGYYEQYF. CDR3 DNA sequence: TGTGCCAGCAGTTACCTCCAGTCTAGGGGGTACTACGAGCAGTACTTC.

The genes are TRBV9 and TRBJ2-7, with D perhaps matching TRBD2 (6 bases). The CDR3 spans 15 residues. V gave up 4 bases and J gave up 2 bases, with 16 bases separating them. CDR1 SGDLS and CDR2 YYNGEE come from the germline V gene. The CDR3 loop is CASSYTGTDTYEQYF. The DNA of the CDR3 is TGTGCCAGCAGCTATACCGGGACTGACACCTACGAGCAGTACTTC.

The chain has TRBV28 and TRBJ1-4, with D maybe TRBD1 (6 bases). Germline V gene lookup returns CDR1 MDHEN and CDR2 SYDVKM. Trimming stripped 6 bases from V and 4 bases from J, with 15 bases between. This CDR3 has 15 residues. The CDR3 loop is CASRGGDVGNEKLFF. CDR3 sequence (DNA): TGTGCCAGCAGAGGGGGGGATGTAGGTAATGAAAAACTGTTTTTT.

This clone was recorded only once. V gene TRBV7-9 combines with J gene TRBJ2-7; D is possibly TRBD1 (5 bases). Trimming stripped 1 base from V and 0 bases from J, with 10 bases between. Germline assignment: CDR1 SEHNR and CDR2 FQNEAQ (reference sequence). The CDR3 length is 15 residues. As DNA, the CDR3 is TGTGCCAGCAGCTTAGTTGGGGCCAGCTCCTACGAGCAGTACTTC. It yields the protein CASSLVGASSYEQYF.

The chain uses TRBV27 and TRBJ2-6; 8 positions match TRBD1. The CDR3 consists of 19 residues. Germline-derived CDR1 and CDR2 are MNHEY and SMNVEV (reference sequence). The J segment lost 1 base and the V segment lost 0 bases, leaving 8 bases of the junction unmatched. This CDR3 is CASSLSSAGGASGANVLTF. For the CDR3, the DNA is TGTGCCAGCAGTTTATCTTCGGCAGGGGGCGCTTCTGGGGCCAACGTCCTGACTTTC.

This chain joins TRBV24-1 and TRBJ2-3; D gene ambiguous. The CDR3 covers 16 residues. Germline V gene sequence: CDR1 KGHDR, CDR2 SFDVKD. The V end lost 2 bases, the J end lost 0 bases, and 11 bases lay between the germline ends. CDR3 in DNA: TGTGCCACCAGTGATTCGTACGGTCATAGCACAGATACGCAGTATTTT. It translates to CATSDSYGHSTDTQYF.

The chain joins TRBV7-9 to TRBJ2-1, with no clear D. This CDR3 region has 12 residues. V dropped 1 base and J dropped 7 bases, with 5 bases sitting between them. Germline V gives CDR1 SEHNR, CDR2 FQNEAQ (reference sequence). The CDR3 reads CASSLGRNEQFF. The CDR3 nucleotides read TGTGCCAGCAGCTTAGGTCGGAATGAGCAGTTCTTC.

The chain uses TRBV5-6 and TRBJ1-3; tentative D call: TRBD1 (6 bases). This CDR3 comprises 15 residues. CDR1 is SGHDT and CDR2 is YYEEEE in the germline V gene. V was clipped by 2 bases and J by 4 bases, with 13 bases between them. The chain's CDR3 is CASSLRIQGGNTIYF. The CDR3 DNA reads TGTGCCAGCAGCTTAAGGATCCAGGGGGGAAACACCATATATTTT.

The chain recombines TRBV4-3 with TRBJ2-7, with 11 nucleotides matching TRBD2. CDR1 is LGHNA, CDR2 YSLEER, per germline. The CDR3 totals 17 residues. V shed 0 bases, J shed 5 bases, and the junction held 9 bases outside the gene matches. Here the CDR3 DNA reads TGCGCCAGCAGCCAAGACCACTCTAGCGGGAGGAGCAACGAGCAGTACTTC. It translates to CASSQDHSSGRSNEQYF.

The chain couples TRBV6-5 to TRBJ1-3; maybe TRBD1 (6 bases). The V gene's germline CDR1 is MNHEY and CDR2 SVGAGI. V was clipped by 7 bases and J by 7 bases, with 20 bases between them. The CDR3 spans 15 residues. The CDR3 spells CASNEDSRRGNTIYF. CDR3 sequence (DNA): TGTGCCAGCAACGAGGACAGTCGGCGAGGCAACACCATATATTTT.

The chain links TRBV5-1 to TRBJ2-7, with 12 bases matching TRBD1. V was clipped by 4 bases and J by 3 bases; unmatched bases: 5. Germline V lookup: CDR1 SGHRS, CDR2 YFSETQ. The CDR3 covers 15 residues. The CDR3 here is CASSSRDRGLYEQYF. The DNA of the CDR3 is TGCGCCAGCAGCAGCCGGGACAGGGGGCTCTACGAGCAGTACTTC. The variable domain in full, completed from reference TRBV5-1 and TRBJ2-7, reads KAGVTQTPRYLIKTRGQQVTLSCSPISGHRSVSWYQQTPGQGLQFLFEYFSETQRNKGNFPGRFSGRQFSNSRSEMNVSTLELGDSALYLCASSSRDRGLYEQYFGPGTRLTVT.

The V and J genes are TRBV4-3 and TRBJ2-7; D not resolved. The CDR3 has 14 amino acids. CDR1 and CDR2 from the germline V gene are LGHNA and YSLEER. Trimming cost V 1 base and J 5 bases, with 12 bases left between them. The CDR3 coding sequence is TGCGCCAGCAGCCAAGTTTCCGGTTTCAACGAGCAGTACTTC. Its protein is CASSQVSGFNEQYF.

This rearrangement joins TRBV23-1 to TRBJ2-5, with a tentative D call TRBD2 (5 bases). TRBV23-1 is identified as an open reading frame with a role that is uncertain. The CDR3 extends over 16 amino acids. V was trimmed by 7 bases and J by 4 bases, leaving 22 bases between them. CDR3 loop: CASNPPIGLRGETQYF. The CDR3 DNA is TGCGCCAGCAACCCTCCGATCGGACTTCGGGGAGAGACCCAGTACTTC.

A single count supports this clone. The chain employs TRBV6-4 and TRBJ1-2; 7 nucleotides align to TRBD1. Germline trimming cut 6 bases from V and 4 bases from J; bases unmatched to any gene: 8. The CDR3 covers 14 residues. Germline CDR1 reads MRHNA; CDR2 reads SNTAGT. Here the CDR3 reads CASRLSDRSYGYTF. CDR3 coding DNA: TGTGCCAGCAGGCTTTCGGACAGGTCCTATGGCTACACCTTC.

This clone has a single count. The rearrangement uses TRBV2 and TRBJ1-5, with 7 positions matching TRBD1. Trimming took 6 bases from V and 5 from J; bases not matched to a gene: 10. Germline-derived CDR1 and CDR2 are SNHLY and FYNNEI. The CDR3 has 15 amino acids. The CDR3 DNA reads TGTGCCAGCAGAAACGACAGGGCGGTATATCAGCCCCAGCATTTT. Translated, it gives CASRNDRAVYQPQHF.

CDR3 coding DNA: TGCGCCAGCAGTGGGGGGGGCAACCCTGGCTACACCTTC. As protein: CASSGGGNPGYTF. The rearrangement links TRBV10-2 to TRBJ1-2, with a possible D match to TRBD1 (6 bases). CDR1 is WSHSY, CDR2 SAAADI, per germline. This CDR3 spans 13 amino acids. The V end was cut by 4 bases, the J end by 7 bases, with 13 bases between.

The chain combines TRBV6-5 with TRBJ1-1, with a possible D match to TRBD1 (6 bases). The germline V gene encodes CDR1 MNHEY and CDR2 SVGAGI. V lost 9 bases and J lost 2, with 7 bases in between. This CDR3 is built from 11 residues. CDR3 protein: CASGTNTEAFF. The CDR3 DNA reads TGTGCCAGTGGGACAAACACTGAAGCTTTCTTT.

This clone was seen only once. The V and J genes are TRBV4-1 and TRBJ2-2; TRBD1 aligns across 10 bases. Per the germline V gene, CDR1 is MGHRA and CDR2 is YSYEKL. The trim removed 4 bases at V and 4 bases at J, leaving 9 bases unmatched. The CDR3 is 17 amino acids. The CDR3 sequence: CASSLTRDRGGTGELFF. The DNA for the CDR3 is TGCGCCAGCAGCCTCACCCGGGACAGGGGCGGCACCGGGGAGCTGTTTTTT.

This clone was detected ten times or more. The V call is TRBV6-5, the J call TRBJ1-2; maybe TRBD1 (6 bases). Germline values: CDR1 MNHEY, CDR2 SVGAGI. V lost 8 bases to trimming and J lost 2 bases, with 15 bases between them. CDR3 length: 14 amino acids. The DNA of the CDR3 is TGTGCCAGCTTCGGGGGGCGCGCAAACTATGGCTACACCTTC. Residues: CASFGGRANYGYTF.

The CDR3: CASSPGSGANVLTF. CDR3 DNA sequence: TGCGCCAGCAGCCCCGGGTCTGGGGCCAACGTCCTGACTTTC. This chain links TRBV4-1 with TRBJ2-6; no firm D call. Germline V gene data show CDR1 as MGHRA and CDR2 as YSYEKL. The length of the CDR3 is 14 residues. Trimming left V 4 bases short and J 1 base short, with 5 bases between.

The chain links TRBV28 to TRBJ1-5; D is perhaps TRBD1 (6 bases). Between the trimmed V and J ends, which lost 6 bases and 6 bases, there was a span of 9 bases. CDR3 size: 12 residues. The germline gives CDR1 MDHEN, CDR2 SYDVKM. The CDR3 region has the DNA TGTGCCAGCAGGAGGGGGAGTCAGCCCCAGCATTTT. This encodes CASRRGSQPQHF.